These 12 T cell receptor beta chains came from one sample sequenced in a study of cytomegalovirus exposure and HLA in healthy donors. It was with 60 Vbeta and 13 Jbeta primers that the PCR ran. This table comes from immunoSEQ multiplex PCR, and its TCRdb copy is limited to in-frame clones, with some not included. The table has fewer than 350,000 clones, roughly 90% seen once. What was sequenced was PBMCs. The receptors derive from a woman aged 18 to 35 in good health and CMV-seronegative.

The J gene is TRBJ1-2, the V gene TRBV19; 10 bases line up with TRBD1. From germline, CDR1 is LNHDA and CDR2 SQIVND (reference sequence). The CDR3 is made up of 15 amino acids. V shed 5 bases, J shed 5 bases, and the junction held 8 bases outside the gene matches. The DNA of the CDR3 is TGTGCCAGTAGTCCCGGGACAGGGGAACGTTATGGCTACACCTTC. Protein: CASSPGTGERYGYTF.

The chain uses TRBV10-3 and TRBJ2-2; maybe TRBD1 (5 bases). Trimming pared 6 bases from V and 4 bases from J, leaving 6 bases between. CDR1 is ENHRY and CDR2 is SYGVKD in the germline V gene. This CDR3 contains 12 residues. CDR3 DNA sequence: TGTGCCATCAGCCAGGGCACCGGGGAGCTGTTTTTT. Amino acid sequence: CAISQGTGELFF.

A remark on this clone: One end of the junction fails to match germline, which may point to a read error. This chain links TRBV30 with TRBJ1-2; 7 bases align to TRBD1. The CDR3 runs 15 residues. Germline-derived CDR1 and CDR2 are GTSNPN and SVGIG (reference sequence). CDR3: CGGETGHGGLQVPRF. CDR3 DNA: TGTGGGGGGGAGACAGGGCATGGCGGGCTACAAGTCCCCCGCTTC.

This CDR3 is CASSESSQGNTEAFF. CDR3 nucleotide sequence: TGCGCCAGCAGTGAGTCCTCTCAGGGGAACACTGAAGCTTTCTTT. The chain combines TRBV10-1 with TRBJ1-1; a weak D match, TRBD1 (5 bases). The CDR3 is 15 amino acids. Trimming left V 0 bases short and J 1 base short, with 9 bases between. Germline CDR1 WNHNN, CDR2 SYGVQD (reference sequence).

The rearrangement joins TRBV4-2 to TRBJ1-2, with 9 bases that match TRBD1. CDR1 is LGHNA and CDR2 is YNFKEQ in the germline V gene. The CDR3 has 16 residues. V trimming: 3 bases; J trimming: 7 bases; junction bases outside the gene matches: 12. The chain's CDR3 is CASSQDPTGGYSGYTF. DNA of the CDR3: TGTGCCAGCAGCCAGGATCCGACAGGGGGATATAGTGGCTACACCTTC.

CDR3 sequence reads: CASSQSREKLFF. CDR3 DNA sequence: TGTGCCAGCAGCCAATCGAGGGAAAAACTGTTTTTT. The gene calls are TRBV16 and TRBJ1-4; D is undetermined. The CDR3 has 12 residues. Germline lookup yields CDR1 KGHSY and CDR2 FQNENV. Between the trimmed V and J ends, which lost 0 bases and 8 bases, there was a span of 4 bases. Full variable domain (missing parts from reference TRBV16 and TRBJ1-4): GEEVAQTPKHLVRGEGQKAKLYCAPIKGHSYVFWYQQVLKNEFKFLISFQNENVFDETGMPKERFSAKCLPNSPCSLEIQATKLEDSAVYFCASSQSREKLFFGSGTQLSVL.

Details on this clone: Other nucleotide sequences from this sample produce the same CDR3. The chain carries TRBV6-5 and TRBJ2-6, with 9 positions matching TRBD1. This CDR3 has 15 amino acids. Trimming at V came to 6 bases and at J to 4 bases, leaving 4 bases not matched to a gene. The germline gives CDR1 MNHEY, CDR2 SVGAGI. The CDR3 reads CASSLQGAGANVLTF. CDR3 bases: TGTGCCAGCAGCCTACAGGGGGCCGGGGCCAACGTCCTGACTTTC.

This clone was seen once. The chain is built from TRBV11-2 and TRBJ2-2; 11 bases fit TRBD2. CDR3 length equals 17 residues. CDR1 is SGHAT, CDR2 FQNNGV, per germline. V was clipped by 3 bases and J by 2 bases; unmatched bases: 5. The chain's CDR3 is CASSFRLAGINTGELFF. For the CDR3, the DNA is TGTGCCAGCAGCTTCCGACTAGCGGGGATAAACACCGGGGAGCTGTTTTTT.

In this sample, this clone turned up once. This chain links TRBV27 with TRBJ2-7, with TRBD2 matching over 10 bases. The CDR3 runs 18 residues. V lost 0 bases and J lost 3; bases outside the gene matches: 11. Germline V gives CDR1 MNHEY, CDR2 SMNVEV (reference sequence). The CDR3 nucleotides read TGTGCCAGCAGTTTATCAGTGGCTAGCGGGGGCCTTCGCTACGAGCAGTACTTC. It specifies CASSLSVASGGLRYEQYF.

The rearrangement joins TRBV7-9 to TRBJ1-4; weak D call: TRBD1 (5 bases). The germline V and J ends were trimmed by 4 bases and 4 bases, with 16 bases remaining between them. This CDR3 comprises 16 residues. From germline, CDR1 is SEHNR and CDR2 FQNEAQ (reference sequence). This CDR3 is CASSSGGPTLNEKLFF. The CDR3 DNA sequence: TGTGCCAGCAGCTCCGGGGGACCAACTCTTAATGAAAAACTGTTTTTT.

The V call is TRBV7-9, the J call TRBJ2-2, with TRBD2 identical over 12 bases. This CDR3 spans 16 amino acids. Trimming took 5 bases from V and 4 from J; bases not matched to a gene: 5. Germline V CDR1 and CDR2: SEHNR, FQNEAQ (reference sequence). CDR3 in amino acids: CASSALAGGFTGELFF. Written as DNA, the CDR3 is TGTGCCAGCAGCGCACTAGCGGGAGGCTTCACCGGGGAGCTGTTTTTT.

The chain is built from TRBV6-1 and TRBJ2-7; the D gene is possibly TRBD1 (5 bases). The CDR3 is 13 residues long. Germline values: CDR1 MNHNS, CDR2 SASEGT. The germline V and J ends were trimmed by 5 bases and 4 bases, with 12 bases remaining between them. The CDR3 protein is CASSQPGWYEQYF. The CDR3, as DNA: TGTGCCAGCAGTCAGCCAGGGTGGTACGAGCAGTACTTC.